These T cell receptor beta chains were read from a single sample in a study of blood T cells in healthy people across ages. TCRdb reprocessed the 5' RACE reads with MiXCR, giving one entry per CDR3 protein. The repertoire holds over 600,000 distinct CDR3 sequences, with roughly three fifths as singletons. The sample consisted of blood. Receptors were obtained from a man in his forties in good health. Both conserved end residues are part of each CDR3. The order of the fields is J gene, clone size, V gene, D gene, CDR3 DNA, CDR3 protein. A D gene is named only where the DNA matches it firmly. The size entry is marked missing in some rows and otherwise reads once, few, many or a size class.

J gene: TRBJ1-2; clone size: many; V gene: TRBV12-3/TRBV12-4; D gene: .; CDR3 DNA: TGTGCCAGCAGCCCGAGGGAGGGCTATGGCTACACCTTC; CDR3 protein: CASSPREGYGYTF
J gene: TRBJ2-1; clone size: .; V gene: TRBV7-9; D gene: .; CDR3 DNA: TGTGCCAGCACAACCAAGGACAACGAGCAGTTCTTC; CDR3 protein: CASTTKDNEQFF
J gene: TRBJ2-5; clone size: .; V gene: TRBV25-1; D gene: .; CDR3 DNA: TGTGCCAGCAGTGTCCCGACTGGAGAGACCCAGTACTTC; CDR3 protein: CASSVPTGETQYF
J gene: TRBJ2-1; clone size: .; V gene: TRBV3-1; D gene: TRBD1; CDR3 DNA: TGTGCCAGCAGCCCTAGTGGGGACAGGGACGAGTTCTTC; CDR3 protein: CASSPSGDRDEFF
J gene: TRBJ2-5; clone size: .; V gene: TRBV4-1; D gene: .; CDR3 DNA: TGCGCCAGCAGCCAAGTCGGCAGCCAAGAGACCCAGTACTTC; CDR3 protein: CASSQVGSQETQYF
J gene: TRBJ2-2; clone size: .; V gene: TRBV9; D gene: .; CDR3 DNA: TGTGCCAGCAGCGTAGGCGGAGCGCTCAACACCGGGGAGCTGTTTTTT; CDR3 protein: CASSVGGALNTGELFF
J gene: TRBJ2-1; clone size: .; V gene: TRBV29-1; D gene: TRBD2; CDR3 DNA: TGCAGCGCGGGGGGGCATGAGCAGTTCTTC; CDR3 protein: CSAGGHEQFF
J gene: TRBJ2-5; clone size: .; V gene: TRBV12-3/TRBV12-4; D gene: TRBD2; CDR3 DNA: TGTGCCAGCAGTTGGACTAGCGGGACGTCTTGGGAGACCCAGTACTTC; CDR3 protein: CASSWTSGTSWETQYF
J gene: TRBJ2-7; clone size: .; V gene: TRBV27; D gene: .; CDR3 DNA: TGTGCCAGCAGACCGGCGGGACAGAAAATCGAGCAGTACTTC; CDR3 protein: CASRPAGQKIEQYF
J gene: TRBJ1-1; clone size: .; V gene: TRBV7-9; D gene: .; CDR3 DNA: TGTGCCAGCAGCTTGGGACCGATGAACACTGAAGCTTTCTTT; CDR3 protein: CASSLGPMNTEAFF
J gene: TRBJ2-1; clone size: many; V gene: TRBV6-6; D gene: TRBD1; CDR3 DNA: TGTGCCAGCAACCCGGGACAGGACTACAATGAGCAGTTCTTC; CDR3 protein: CASNPGQDYNEQFF
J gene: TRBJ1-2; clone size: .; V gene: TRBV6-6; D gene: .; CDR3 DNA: TGTGCCAGCAGATCCGCGGCGGGGCGCGGTGGCTACACCTTC; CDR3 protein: CASRSAAGRGGYTF
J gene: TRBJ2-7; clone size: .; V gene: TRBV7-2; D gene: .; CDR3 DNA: TGTGCCAGCAGCTCAGACGGGGGATACTCCTACGAGCAGTACTTC; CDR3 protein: CASSSDGGYSYEQYF
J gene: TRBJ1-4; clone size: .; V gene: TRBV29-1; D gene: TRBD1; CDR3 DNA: TGCAGCGTTGAAGCGCGGGACAGGGATGAAAAACTGTTTTTT; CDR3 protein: CSVEARDRDEKLFF
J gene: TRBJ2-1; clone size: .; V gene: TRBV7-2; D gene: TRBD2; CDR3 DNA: TGTGCCAGCAGCCGTCCGTTAGCGGGAGGTTTCTCCTACAATGAGCAGTTCTTC; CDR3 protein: CASSRPLAGGFSYNEQFF
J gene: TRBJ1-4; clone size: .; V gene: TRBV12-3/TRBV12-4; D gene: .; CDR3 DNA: TGTGCCAGCAGTCCGAATAATGAAAAACTGTTTTTT; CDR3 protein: CASSPNNEKLFF
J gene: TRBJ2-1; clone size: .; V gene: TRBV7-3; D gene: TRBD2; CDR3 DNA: TGTGCCAGCAGCTTAACAGGGGGACTAGCGGGAGGGGTGCAGTTCTTC; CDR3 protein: CASSLTGGLAGGVQFF
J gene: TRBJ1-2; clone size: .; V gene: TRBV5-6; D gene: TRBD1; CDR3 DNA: TGTGCCAGCAGCTTTATAGGCCAGGGGGACTATGGCTACACCTTC; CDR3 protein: CASSFIGQGDYGYTF
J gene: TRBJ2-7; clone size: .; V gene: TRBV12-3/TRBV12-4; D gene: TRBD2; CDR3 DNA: TGTGCCAGCAGCCCAGGACTAGCGGAAAGCTCCTACGAGCAGTACTTC; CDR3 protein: CASSPGLAESSYEQYF
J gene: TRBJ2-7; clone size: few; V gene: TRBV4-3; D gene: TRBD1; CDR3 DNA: TGCGCCAGCAGCCCGGGGACAGGGGCTTACTACGAGCAGTACTTC; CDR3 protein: CASSPGTGAYYEQYF
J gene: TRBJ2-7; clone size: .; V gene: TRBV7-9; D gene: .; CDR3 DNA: TGTGCCAGCAGCCCAGCCTACTCTGAGCAGTACTTC; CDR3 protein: CASSPAYSEQYF
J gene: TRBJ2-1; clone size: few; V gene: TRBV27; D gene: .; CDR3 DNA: TGTGCCAGCAGTCTCCGGGACTCCAAGAGCTATGAGCAGTTCTTC; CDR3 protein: CASSLRDSKSYEQFF